This T cell receptor beta chain was recorded in a study of T cells in severe cutaneous drug reactions. On the study more broadly: Enrollment required a probable or definite RegiSCAR diagnosis of SJS/TEN or DRESS. Naranjo and ALDEN algorithms identified the culprit drug. Whole-study findings and limits: In carbamazepine-induced Stevens-Johnson syndrome or toxic epidermal necrolysis, TRBV12-4 averaged around 32% in blister cells and about 5% in PBMC. All seven CBZ-SJS/TEN blister samples shared a public TCRbeta CDR3 at mean around 14%.

Its frequency marks this clonotype as large (0.1 to 1%). Its target is not known. TCR subtype-specific primers in iRepertoire multiplex PCR prepared libraries for bulk and single-cell sequencing. TCRdb re-called the multiplex PCR reads; one entry per CDR3 protein, DNA not given. The sample spans around 2,700 distinct CDR3 sequences; the ten largest clones claim about 54%. Sequenced patients had Stevens-Johnson syndrome or toxic epidermal necrolysis caused by carbamazepine. The CDR3 length is 14 residues. Germline CDR1 reads MDHEN; CDR2 reads SYDVKM. Material for sequencing was cells from a skin blister. The rearrangement links TRBV28 to TRBJ2-7; the D call of TRBD1 rests on TCRdb alone, since no DNA is present to check it. This receptor was taken from a human donor with toxic epidermal necrolysis, a severe cutaneous drug reaction. The CDR3 region is CAGQGARGSDEQYF. The full variable domain, with the rest looked up from reference TRBV28 and TRBJ2-7, is DVKVTQSSRYLVKRTGEKVFLECVQDMDHENMFWYRQDPGLGLRLIYFSYDVKMKEKGDIPEGYSVSREKKERFSLILESASTNQTSMYLCAGQGARGSDEQYFGPGTRLTVT.